Listed below are T cell receptor beta chains from one sample, sequenced in a study of blood T cell repertoires in COVID-19. Data came from immunoSEQ multiplex PCR; TCRdb stores just in-frame clones and leaves some out. The table has about 15,000 clones, less than 75% seen once. Specimen: peripheral blood. The receptors derive from a boy under 10 years old with active or convalescent COVID-19. The CDR3 runs from the conserved cysteine through the conserved F or W. A D gene is named only where the DNA matches it firmly. Clone size is stated in some rows and not others, as once, few, many or a class when expanded.

len | abundance | d_gene | j_gene | v_gene | CDR3aa | CDR3nt
14 | . | TRBD1 | TRBJ1-1 | TRBV4-1 | CASSQLQGGTEAFF | TGCGCCAGCAGCCAACTACAGGGGGGGACTGAAGCTTTCTTT
15 | . | . | TRBJ1-1 | TRBV7-9 | CASSSTQGRITEAFF | TGTGCCAGCAGCTCCACCCAGGGGCGTATCACTGAAGCTTTCTTT
13 | . | . | TRBJ1-2 | TRBV28 | CASSLQGHYGYTF | TGTGCCAGCAGCCTGCAGGGGCACTATGGCTACACCTTC
15 | . | . | TRBJ1-2 | TRBV30 | CAWRVMGQPNYGYTF | TGTGCCTGGAGGGTAATGGGACAACCTAACTATGGCTACACCTTC
14 | . | . | TRBJ2-7 | TRBV6-2/TRBV6-3 | CASSYNTGTYEQYF | TGTGCCAGCAGTTACAACACGGGGACCTACGAGCAGTACTTC
15 | . | . | TRBJ2-1 | TRBV27 | CASTDPSGADNEQFF | TGTGCCAGCACCGATCCCAGCGGAGCGGACAATGAGCAGTTCTTC
13 | once | . | TRBJ2-7 | TRBV27 | CASSPTGYYEQYF | TGTGCCAGCAGTCCAACAGGGTACTACGAGCAGTACTTC
14 | . | TRBD2 | TRBJ2-1 | TRBV6-2/TRBV6-3 | CASSTQRGANEQFF | TGTGCCAGCAGTACTCAGCGGGGGGCCAATGAGCAGTTCTTC
14 | . | TRBD1 | TRBJ2-7 | TRBV5-4 | CASSSGQGPYEQYF | TGTGCCAGCAGCTCAGGACAGGGTCCCTACGAGCAGTACTTC
14 | . | . | TRBJ2-2 | TRBV5-1 | CASSLALGTGELFF | TGCGCCAGCAGCTTGGCACTTGGCACCGGGGAGCTGTTTTTT
14 | medium-sized | . | TRBJ2-2 | TRBV5-1 | CASSLVRGTGELFF | TGCGCCAGCAGCTTGGTCAGGGGCACCGGGGAGCTGTTTTTT